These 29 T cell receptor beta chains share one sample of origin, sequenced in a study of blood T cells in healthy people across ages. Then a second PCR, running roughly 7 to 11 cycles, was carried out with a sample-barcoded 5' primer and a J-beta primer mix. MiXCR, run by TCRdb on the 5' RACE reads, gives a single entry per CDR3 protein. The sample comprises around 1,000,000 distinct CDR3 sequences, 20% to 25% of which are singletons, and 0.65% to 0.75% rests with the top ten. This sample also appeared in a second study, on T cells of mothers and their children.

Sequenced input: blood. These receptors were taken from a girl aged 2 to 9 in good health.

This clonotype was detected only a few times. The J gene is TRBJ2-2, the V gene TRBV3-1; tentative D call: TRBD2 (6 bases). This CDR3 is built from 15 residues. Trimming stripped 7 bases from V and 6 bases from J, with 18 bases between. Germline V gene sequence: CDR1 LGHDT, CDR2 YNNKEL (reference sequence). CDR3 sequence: CASMGEVAAAGELFF. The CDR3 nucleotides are TGTGCCAGCATGGGGGAGGTAGCGGCCGCCGGGGAGCTGTTTTTT.

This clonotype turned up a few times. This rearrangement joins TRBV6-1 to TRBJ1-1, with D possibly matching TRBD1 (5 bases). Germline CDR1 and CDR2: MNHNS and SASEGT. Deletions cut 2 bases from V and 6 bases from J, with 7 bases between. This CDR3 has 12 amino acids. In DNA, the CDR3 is TGTGCCAGCAGTGAACCGGGGCCTGAAGCTTTCTTT. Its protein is CASSEPGPEAFF.

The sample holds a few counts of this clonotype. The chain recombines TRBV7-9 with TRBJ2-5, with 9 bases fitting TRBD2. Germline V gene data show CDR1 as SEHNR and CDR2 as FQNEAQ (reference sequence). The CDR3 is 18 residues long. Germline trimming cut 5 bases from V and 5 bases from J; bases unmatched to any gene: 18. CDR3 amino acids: CASSRKGFSGSEQETQYF. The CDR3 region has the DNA TGTGCCAGCAGCCGAAAAGGATTTAGCGGGAGCGAGCAGGAGACCCAGTACTTC. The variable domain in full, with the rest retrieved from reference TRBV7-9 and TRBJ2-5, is DTGVSQNPRHKITKRGQNVTFRCDPISEHNRLYWYRQTLGQGPEFLTYFQNEAQLEKSRLLSDRFSAERPKGSFSTLEIQRTEQGDSAMYLCASSRKGFSGSEQETQYFGPGTRLLVL.

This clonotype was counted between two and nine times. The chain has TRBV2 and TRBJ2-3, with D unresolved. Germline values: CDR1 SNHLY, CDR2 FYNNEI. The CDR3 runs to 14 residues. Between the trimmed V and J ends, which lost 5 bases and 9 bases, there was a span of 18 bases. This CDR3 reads CASSYLLTSRTQYF. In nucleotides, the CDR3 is TGTGCCAGCAGTTATCTTCTGACCTCGAGGACGCAGTATTTT.

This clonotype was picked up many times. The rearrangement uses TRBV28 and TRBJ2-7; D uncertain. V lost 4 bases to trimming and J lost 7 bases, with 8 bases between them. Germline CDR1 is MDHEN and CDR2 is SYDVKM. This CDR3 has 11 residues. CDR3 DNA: TGTGCCAGCAGTTCCCCCCGGGAGCAGTACTTC. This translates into CASSSPREQYF.

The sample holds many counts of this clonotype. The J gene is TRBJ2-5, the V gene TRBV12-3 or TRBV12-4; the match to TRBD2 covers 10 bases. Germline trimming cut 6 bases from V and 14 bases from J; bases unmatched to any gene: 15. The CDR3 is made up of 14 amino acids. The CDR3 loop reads CASSSTSGAPWVYF. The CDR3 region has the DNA TGTGCCAGCAGCTCTACTAGCGGGGCCCCCTGGGTTTACTTC.

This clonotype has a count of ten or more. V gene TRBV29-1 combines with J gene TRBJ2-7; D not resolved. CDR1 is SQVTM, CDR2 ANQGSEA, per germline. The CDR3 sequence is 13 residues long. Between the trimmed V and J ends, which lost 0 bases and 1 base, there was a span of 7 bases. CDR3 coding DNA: TGCAGCGTTGAAGATCCTTTGTCCTACGAGCAGTACTTC. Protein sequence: CSVEDPLSYEQYF.

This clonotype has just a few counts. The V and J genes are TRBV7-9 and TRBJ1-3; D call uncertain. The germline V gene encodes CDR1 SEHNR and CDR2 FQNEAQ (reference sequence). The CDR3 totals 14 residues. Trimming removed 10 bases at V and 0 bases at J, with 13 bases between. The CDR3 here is CATPDGDSGNTIYF. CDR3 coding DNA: TGTGCCACACCGGACGGAGACTCTGGAAACACCATATATTTT.

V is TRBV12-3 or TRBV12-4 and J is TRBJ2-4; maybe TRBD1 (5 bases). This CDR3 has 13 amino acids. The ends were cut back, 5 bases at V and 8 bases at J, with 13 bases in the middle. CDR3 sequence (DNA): TGTGCCAGCAGTGGACCACCCAGGGACATTCAGTACTTC. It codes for CASSGPPRDIQYF.

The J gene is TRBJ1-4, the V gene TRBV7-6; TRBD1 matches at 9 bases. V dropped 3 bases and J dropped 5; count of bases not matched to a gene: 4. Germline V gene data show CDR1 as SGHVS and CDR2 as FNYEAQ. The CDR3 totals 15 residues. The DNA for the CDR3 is TGTGCCAGCAGCTTGGGGACAGGGTGGAATGAAAAACTGTTTTTT. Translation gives CASSLGTGWNEKLFF.

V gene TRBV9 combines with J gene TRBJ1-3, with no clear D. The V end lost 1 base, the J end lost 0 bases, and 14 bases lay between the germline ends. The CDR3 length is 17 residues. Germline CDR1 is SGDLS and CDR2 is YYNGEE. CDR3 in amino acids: CASSVWSAENSGNTIYF. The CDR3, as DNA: TGTGCCAGCAGCGTATGGTCAGCGGAAAACTCTGGAAACACCATATATTTT.

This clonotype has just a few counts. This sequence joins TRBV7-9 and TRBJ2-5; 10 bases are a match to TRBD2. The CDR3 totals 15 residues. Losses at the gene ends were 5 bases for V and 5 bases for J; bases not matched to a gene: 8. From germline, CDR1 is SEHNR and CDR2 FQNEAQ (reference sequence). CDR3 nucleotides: TGTGCCAGCAGCCCCCCCCGGGGACTAGCGGAGACCCAGTACTTC. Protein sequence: CASSPPRGLAETQYF.

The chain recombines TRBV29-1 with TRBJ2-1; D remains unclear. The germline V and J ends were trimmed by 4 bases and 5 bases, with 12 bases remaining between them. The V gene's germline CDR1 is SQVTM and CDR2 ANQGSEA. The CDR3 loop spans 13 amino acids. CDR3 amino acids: CSVVGDLDNEQFF. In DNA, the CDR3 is TGCAGCGTTGTAGGTGACCTGGACAATGAGCAGTTCTTC.

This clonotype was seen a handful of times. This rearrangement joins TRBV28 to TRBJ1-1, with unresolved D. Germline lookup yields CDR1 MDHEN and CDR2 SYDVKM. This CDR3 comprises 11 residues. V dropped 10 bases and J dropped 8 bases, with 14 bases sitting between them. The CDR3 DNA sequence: TGTGCCACCAGGACCTCTCGGGAAGCTTTCTTT. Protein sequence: CATRTSREAFF.

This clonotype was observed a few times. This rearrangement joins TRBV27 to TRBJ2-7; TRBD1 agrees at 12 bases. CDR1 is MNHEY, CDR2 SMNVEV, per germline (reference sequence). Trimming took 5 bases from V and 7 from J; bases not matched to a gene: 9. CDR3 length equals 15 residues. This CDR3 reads CASSPGTGGSGEQYF. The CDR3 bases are TGTGCCAGCAGTCCCGGGACAGGGGGCTCTGGGGAGCAGTACTTC.

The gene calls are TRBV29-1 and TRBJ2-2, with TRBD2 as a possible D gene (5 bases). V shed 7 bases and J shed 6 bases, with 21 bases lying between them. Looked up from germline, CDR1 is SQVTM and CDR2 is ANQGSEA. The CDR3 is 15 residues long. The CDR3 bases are TGCAGCGCCTCGCCGATCGGGGTAGACGCCGGGGAGCTGTTTTTT. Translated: CSASPIGVDAGELFF.

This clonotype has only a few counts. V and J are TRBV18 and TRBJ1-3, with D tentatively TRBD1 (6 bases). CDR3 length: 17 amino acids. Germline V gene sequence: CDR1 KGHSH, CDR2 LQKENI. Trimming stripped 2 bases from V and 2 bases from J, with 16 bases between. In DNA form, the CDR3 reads TGTGCCAGCTCACCAACACAGCAGGGGTCCGCTGGAAACACCATATATTTT. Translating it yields CASSPTQQGSAGNTIYF.

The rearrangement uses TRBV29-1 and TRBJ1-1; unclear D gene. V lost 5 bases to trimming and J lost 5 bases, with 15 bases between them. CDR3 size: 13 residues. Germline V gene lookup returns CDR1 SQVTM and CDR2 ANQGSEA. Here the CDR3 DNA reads TGCAGCGTTAACGGGGTCCGACGGACTGAAGCTTTCTTT. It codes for CSVNGVRRTEAFF. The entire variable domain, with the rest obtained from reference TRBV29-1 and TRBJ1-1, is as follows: SAVISQKPSRDICQRGTSLTIQCQVDSQVTMMFWYRQQPGQSLTLIATANQGSEATYESGFVIDKFPISRPNLTFSTLTVSNMSPEDSSIYLCSVNGVRRTEAFFGQGTRLTVV.

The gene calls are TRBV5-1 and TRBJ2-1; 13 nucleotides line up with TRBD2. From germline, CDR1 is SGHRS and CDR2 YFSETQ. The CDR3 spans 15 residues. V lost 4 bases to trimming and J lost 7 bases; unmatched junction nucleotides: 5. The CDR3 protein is CASSPGTSGVNEQFF. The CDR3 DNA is TGCGCCAGCAGCCCAGGGACTAGCGGGGTAAATGAGCAGTTCTTC.

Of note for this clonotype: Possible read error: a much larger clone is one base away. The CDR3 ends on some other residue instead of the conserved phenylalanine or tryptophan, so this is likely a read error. CDR3 protein: CASSFYGQPQHS. The CDR3 DNA reads TGTGCCAGCAGTTTTTACGGTCAGCCCCAGCATTCT. This sequence joins TRBV28 and TRBJ1-5, with D uncertain. Trimming cost V 3 bases and J 6 bases, with 6 bases left between them. This CDR3 is built from 12 residues. Germline V gene data show CDR1 as MDHEN and CDR2 as SYDVKM.

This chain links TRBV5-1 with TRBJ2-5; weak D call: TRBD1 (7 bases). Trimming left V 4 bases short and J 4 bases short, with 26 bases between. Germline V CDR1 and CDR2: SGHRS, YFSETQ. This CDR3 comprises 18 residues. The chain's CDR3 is CASSPSRTRGAFRETQYF. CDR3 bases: TGCGCCAGCAGCCCCTCCCGAACCAGGGGGGCCTTTAGAGAGACCCAGTACTTC.

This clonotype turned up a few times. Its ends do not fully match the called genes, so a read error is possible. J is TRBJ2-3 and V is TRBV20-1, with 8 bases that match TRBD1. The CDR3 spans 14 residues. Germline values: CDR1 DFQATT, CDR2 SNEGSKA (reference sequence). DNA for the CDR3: TGCAGTGCTCGAGACCCACAGGGGGCAGATACGCAGTATTTT. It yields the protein CSARDPQGADTQYF.

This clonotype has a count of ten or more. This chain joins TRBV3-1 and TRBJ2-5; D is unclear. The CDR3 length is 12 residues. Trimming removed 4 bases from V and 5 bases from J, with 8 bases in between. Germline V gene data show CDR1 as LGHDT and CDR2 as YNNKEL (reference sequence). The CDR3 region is CASSPPAETQYF. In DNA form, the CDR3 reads TGTGCCAGCAGCCCCCCCGCGGAGACCCAGTACTTC.

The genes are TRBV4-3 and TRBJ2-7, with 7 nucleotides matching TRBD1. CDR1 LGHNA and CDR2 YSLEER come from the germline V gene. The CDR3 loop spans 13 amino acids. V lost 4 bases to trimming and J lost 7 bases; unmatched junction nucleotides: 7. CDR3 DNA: TGCGCCAGCAGCCCAAAGACAGGGTGGGAGCAGTACTTC. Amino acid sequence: CASSPKTGWEQYF.

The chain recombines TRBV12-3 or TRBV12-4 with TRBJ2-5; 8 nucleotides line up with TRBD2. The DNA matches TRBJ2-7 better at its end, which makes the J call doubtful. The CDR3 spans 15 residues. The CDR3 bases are TGTGCCAGCAGCCCACGCGGGACTAGCTCCTACGAGCAGTACTTC. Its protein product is CASSPRGTSSYEQYF.

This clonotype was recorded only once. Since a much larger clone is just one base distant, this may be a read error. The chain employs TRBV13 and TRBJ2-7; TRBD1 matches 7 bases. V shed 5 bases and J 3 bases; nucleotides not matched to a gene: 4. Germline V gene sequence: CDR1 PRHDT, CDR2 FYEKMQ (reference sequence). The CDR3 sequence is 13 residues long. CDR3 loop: CASSRDRNYEQYF. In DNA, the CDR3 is TGTGCCAGCAGCCGGGACAGAAACTACGAGCAGTACTTC.

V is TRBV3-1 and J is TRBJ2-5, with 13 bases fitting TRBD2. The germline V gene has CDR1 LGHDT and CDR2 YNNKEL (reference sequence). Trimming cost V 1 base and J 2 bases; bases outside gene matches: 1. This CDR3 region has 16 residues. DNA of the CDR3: TGTGCCAGCAGCCAAGTACTAGCGGGGGGGCAAGAGACCCAGTACTTC. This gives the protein CASSQVLAGGQETQYF.

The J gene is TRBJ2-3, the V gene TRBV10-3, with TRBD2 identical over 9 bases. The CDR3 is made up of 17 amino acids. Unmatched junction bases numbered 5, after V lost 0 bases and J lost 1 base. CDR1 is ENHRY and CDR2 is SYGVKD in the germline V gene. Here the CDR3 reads CAISESSLAGGTDTQYF. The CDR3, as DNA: TGTGCCATCAGTGAGTCGAGCTTAGCGGGAGGCACAGATACGCAGTATTTT.

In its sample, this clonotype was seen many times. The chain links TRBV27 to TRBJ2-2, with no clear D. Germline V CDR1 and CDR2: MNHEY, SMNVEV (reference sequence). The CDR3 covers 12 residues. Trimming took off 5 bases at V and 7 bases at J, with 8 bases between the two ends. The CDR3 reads CASSLPGGELFF. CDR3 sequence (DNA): TGTGCCAGCAGTCTTCCTGGCGGGGAGCTGTTTTTT.